Below, 2 T cell receptor beta chains from the same sample are listed, as sequenced in a study of Graves' ophthalmopathy and Graves' hyperthyroidism. The TCR beta CDR3 regions underwent amplification from RNA transcripts. RT-PCR was first run with HTBI primers, then multiplex PCR in a second round. TCRdb fed the multiplex PCR reads into MiXCR, producing one record per CDR3 protein. The sample carries 1 million to 1.3 million distinct CDR3 sequences, 35% to 40% recorded once. The sequenced sample was peripheral blood or thyroid tissue (not recorded which). The receptors were sampled from an adult man with Graves' hyperthyroidism.

This clonotype was counted a single time. Because the CDR3's place on the DNA is in doubt, the DNA is left out and the CDR3 is given as listed by TCRdb. This chain connects TRBV7-2 to TRBJ2-5. Germline V gives CDR1 SGHTA, CDR2 FQGNSA. The CDR3 spans 19 residues, counting both ends. CDR3 sequence reads: CASSFYICSAIGVGETQYF.

This clonotype was counted a single time. J is TRBJ1-6 and V is TRBV20-1, with 7 bases matching TRBD1. In germline, CDR1 is DFQATT, CDR2 SNEGSKA (reference sequence). V lost 6 bases, J lost 6 bases, and 5 bases stayed unmatched. The CDR3 spans 13 residues. CDR3 protein: CSALTGLNSPLHF. CDR3 sequence (DNA): TGCAGTGCCCTGACAGGGCTTAATTCACCCCTCCACTTT.